This entry is about one T cell receptor beta chain. What this receptor recognizes is not known. The input lacks base qualities; no much larger clone sits a single base away. The data are from a study of cytomegalovirus exposure and HLA in healthy donors (dated by TCRdb to the late 2010s). A note on the overall study: A later analysis indicated that the 110 or so validation repertoires were generated on the platform also employed for the 650 to 850 repertoires of the first cohort. The aim of the study was to test whether cataloging public T cell receptors could identify signatures of past pathogen exposure. In addition to the first cohort of 666 subjects, a separate validation cohort of around 110 different subjects was used. To predict cytomegalovirus infection status, the study combined high-throughput TCR immunosequencing, statistical association of individual TCRs with disease status, and machine learning.

Study-wide findings and limitations: The classifier was reported to diagnose cytomegalovirus status with high specificity and sensitivity in both the original cohort and the validation cohort. According to the authors, the approach could potentially be generalized to other disease states and immunological phenotypes. The study listed approximately 160 TCR beta chains as associated with cytomegalovirus. A later analysis lacked HLA typing for the validation cohort, so it scored co-occurrence in that cohort across all 120 or so repertoires. A few of the identified cytomegalovirus-associated TCR beta chains were confirmed in vitro to be specific for cytomegalovirus antigens. Across donors, most TCR sequences were observed very rarely, whereas some public TCRs were present in many individuals. Subsequent analysis determined that TCRs grouped into clusters in the first cohort also showed a tendency toward co-occurrence across the roughly 110 validation repertoires, and 94% of cluster scores exceeded 0.

The junction shows trimming of 4 bases on V and 1 base on J, plus 14 bases between the germline ends. The CDR3 goes from the cysteine to the phenylalanine over 15 residues. Just CDR3 DNA is preserved here, 45 bases in frame from base 1. Library preparation was by the immunoSEQ multiplex PCR assay. The study's processing was this. To diagnose cytomegalovirus status from the catalog of TCR beta chain sequences, a statistical classification framework was built. The clones in this table, taken by TCRdb from immuneACCESS, are in-frame only. Not every clone is retained; where verified, under half of the shortfall comes from an unresolved V gene, and the cause of the rest is unknown. V, J and clone size derive from that table, while D and trimming were established from the DNA sequence. Across this sample there are about 170,000 clones, with about 96% seen only once. The ten largest clones take up around 0.9% of the sample.

The donors belonged to the validation cohort of about 120 subjects, which was separate from the 666-subject first cohort. The chain employs TRBV5-3 and TRBJ1-1; no D gene is confidently identified. TRBV5-3 is recorded as an ORF, its role being uncertain. The specimen sequenced was PBMCs. This TCR came from a woman under 30 in good health and CMV-seronegative. The CDR3 reads as follows: CARSRRWGPNTEAFF. The DNA sequence follows: TGTGCCAGAAGCAGGAGGTGGGGTCCGAACACTGAAGCTTTCTTT.